This TCR beta chain was sequenced for a study of Graves' ophthalmopathy and Graves' hyperthyroidism. General study findings and limits: The model predicted progression of ophthalmopathy with a sensitivity of 60% to 71%, and its specificity was about 72%.

Only a few counts were recorded for this clonotype. Its antigen is not identified. Germline V gene sequence: CDR1 SGHRS, CDR2 YFSETQ. The CDR3 consists of 12 residues. V lost 3 bases and J lost 2, with 0 bases in between. The sequenced template was RNA, covering the TCR beta CDR3 region. First-round RT-PCR relied on HTBI primers, and a second-round multiplex PCR came next. TCRdb fed the multiplex PCR reads into MiXCR, producing one record per CDR3 protein. The sample has tens of thousands of distinct CDR3 sequences, roughly 46% seen once. Sequencing was done on a sample of peripheral blood. The TCR originated in an adult woman with Graves' ophthalmopathy. The chain combines TRBV5-1 with TRBJ2-6, with D unresolved. CDR3 nucleotide sequence: TGCGCCAGCAGCTCTGGGGCCAACGTCCTGACTTTC. Translation gives CASSSGANVLTF.